Listed below are T cell receptor beta chains from one sample, sequenced in a study of cytomegalovirus exposure and HLA in healthy donors. The data were produced by immunoSEQ multiplex PCR, yet TCRdb's version contains in-frame clones alone and is incomplete. The sample lists approximately 140,000 clones; around 78% were seen once. Sample: PBMCs. The receptors originated from a woman aged 45-59 years in good health and CMV-seronegative. Each CDR3 is given with its conserved first and last residue. D genes are given only for firm matches. Not all rows give a size; the values are once, few, many and, for expanded clones, a class.

>15|.|TRBV9|.|TRBJ1-1
TGTGCCAGCAGCGTAGCGGCAGGGGTTCGCACTGAAGCTTTCTTT
CASSVAAGVRTEAFF
>14|.|TRBV4-1|.|TRBJ1-2
TGCGCCAGCAGCCAAGCATCAGGGCTCTATGGCTACACCTTC
CASSQASGLYGYTF
>16|TRBD1|TRBV5-8|.|TRBJ2-3
TGTGCCAGCAGCCCACAGGGGGTCTCCGGAGCAGATACGCAGTATTTT
CASSPQGVSGADTQYF
>16|TRBD2|TRBV7-6|few|TRBJ2-3
TGTGCCAGCAGCTCGTTCCTAGCGGGAGTTGGGGATACGCAGTATTTT
CASSSFLAGVGDTQYF
>15|TRBD1|TRBV6-1|.|TRBJ1-5
TGTGCCAGCAGTGAAGCGGGGACAGGCTCCCAGCCCCAGCATTTT
CASSEAGTGSQPQHF
>15|TRBD1|TRBV5-1|.|TRBJ2-5
TGCGCCAGCAGCCCTACAGGGGGCGCTGGGGAGACCCAGTACTTC
CASSPTGGAGETQYF
>16|.|TRBV30|.|TRBJ1-1
TGTGCCTGGAGTACCATAAGGGGCCAGACGAACACTGAAGCTTTCTTT
CAWSTIRGQTNTEAFF
>15|.|TRBV27|.|TRBJ2-7
TGTGCCAGCAGTTTAGGGGCCTCAGCCCTCTACGAGCAGTACTTC
CASSLGASALYEQYF
>14|.|TRBV19|.|TRBJ1-1
TGTGCCAGTAGTCCCGGACAGCGGCTCACTGAAGCTTTCTTT
CASSPGQRLTEAFF
>13|.|TRBV6-4|once|TRBJ2-2
TGTGCCAGCGCGGGGATGAACACCGGGGAGCTGTTTTTT
CASAGMNTGELFF
>16|TRBD1|TRBV11-2|.|TRBJ1-1
TGTGCCACCGAGGACAGGGGGCAAGGAATGAACACTGAAGCTTTCTTT
CATEDRGQGMNTEAFF
>15|TRBD1|TRBV19|.|TRBJ1-2
TGTGCCAGTAGTGGGACAGGGGGTGCCAACTATGGCTACACCTTC
CASSGTGGANYGYTF
>17|.|TRBV6-1|once|TRBJ1-3
TGTGCCAGCAGTGACCGAGGGGGACGGCACTCTGGAAACACCATATATTTT
CASSDRGGRHSGNTIYF
>16|.|TRBV5-4|.|TRBJ2-3
TGTGCCAGCAGCTCCCCCCGGGGTGGGGGGAGTGGTACGCAGTATTTT
CASSSPRGGGSGTQYF
>16|TRBD2|TRBV5-4|.|TRBJ2-7
TGTGCCAGCAGCCCGTCTAGCGGGAGAGCTATCTACGAGCAGTACTTC
CASSPSSGRAIYEQYF
>12|TRBD2|TRBV30|.|TRBJ2-5
TGTGCCTGGATAGCGGGAGAGGAGACCCAGTACTTC
CAWIAGEETQYF
>17|.|TRBV19|.|TRBJ2-6
TGTGCCAGTAGTATTTACCGAGGGGGCTCTGGGGCCAACGTCCTGACTTTC
CASSIYRGGSGANVLTF
>17|TRBD2|TRBV30|few|TRBJ2-6
TGTGCCTTAAACCCGGGACTAGCGGGAGCTGGGGCCAACGTCCTGACTTTC
CALNPGLAGAGANVLTF
>12|.|TRBV7-8|.|TRBJ2-7
TGTGCCAGCAGCGTTAGGCCGGGGGAGCAGTACTTC
CASSVRPGEQYF
>14|TRBD1|TRBV4-1|few|TRBJ2-7
TGCGCCAGCAGCCCTGGGACAGGGGAGGGTGAGCAGTACTTC
CASSPGTGEGEQYF
>16|.|TRBV6-5|once|TRBJ1-4
TGTGCCAGCAGTTACGATCGTATTGGCAAAAATGAAAAACTGTTTTTT
CASSYDRIGKNEKLFF
>17|TRBD2|TRBV4-2|.|TRBJ2-3
TGTGCCAGCAGCCAAACTACTAGCGGGAGGGCCACAGATACGCAGTATTTT
CASSQTTSGRATDTQYF
>16|TRBD2|TRBV5-8|.|TRBJ2-2
TGTGCCAGCAGCCCGGGGACTAGCGGGATTCCCGGGGAGCTGTTTTTT
CASSPGTSGIPGELFF
>14|.|TRBV4-3|.|TRBJ2-1
TGCGCCAGCAGCCGAGAAGGACTGGCGAATGAGCAGTTCTTC
CASSREGLANEQFF
>15|.|TRBV4-1|.|TRBJ1-5
TGCGCCAGCAGCCAAGATCCAGGGCCCAATCAGCCCCAGCATTTT
CASSQDPGPNQPQHF
>17|TRBD1|TRBV19|.|TRBJ1-1
TGTGCCAGTAGTATTTACCCTACAGGGGAGGTTAACACTGAAGCTTTCTTT
CASSIYPTGEVNTEAFF
>13|.|TRBV10-3|.|TRBJ1-2
TGTGCCATCAGTGAGTCGAGGTTATATGGCTACACCTTC
CAISESRLYGYTF
>12|.|TRBV30|few|TRBJ2-1
TGTGCCCTACTAGGCTCCTACAATGAGCAGTTCTTC
CALLGSYNEQFF
>14|.|TRBV19|.|TRBJ2-5
TGTGCCAGTAGTATAGTGGGAGGCAGGGAGACCCAGTACTTC
CASSIVGGRETQYF
>16|TRBD2|TRBV5-1|.|TRBJ2-1
TGCGCCAGCAGCTTGGGTACACTAGCGGGAGTAAATGAGCAGTTCTTC
CASSLGTLAGVNEQFF
>14|.|TRBV4-3|.|TRBJ1-2
TGCGCCAGCAGCCAAGATACCAGGGTTAGTGGCTACACCTTC
CASSQDTRVSGYTF
>17|.|TRBV7-2|.|TRBJ2-1
TGTGCCAGCAGCCTCCAGGGTGGACGGGCTCTCGGCAATGAGCAGTTCTTC
CASSLQGGRALGNEQFF
>13|TRBD1|TRBV19|.|TRBJ2-5
TGTGCCAGTAGTATAGCCAGGGGGGAGACCCAGTACTTC
CASSIARGETQYF
>13|.|TRBV5-4|.|TRBJ1-2
TGTGCCGCCGGCCGGGTTTCCAACTATGGCTACACCTTC
CAAGRVSNYGYTF
>17|TRBD1|TRBV7-9|.|TRBJ2-6
TGTGCCAGCAGCCGGGGGACAGGGGGCGCTGGGGCCAACGTCCTGACTTTC
CASSRGTGGAGANVLTF
>14|.|TRBV6-5|few|TRBJ1-1
TGTGCCAGCAGTTGGGACACCGGGAACACTGAAGCTTTCTTT
CASSWDTGNTEAFF
>13|.|TRBV6-5|.|TRBJ2-7
TGTGCCAGCAGTCATACACAGGGATACGAGCAGTACTTC
CASSHTQGYEQYF
>14|.|TRBV7-9|.|TRBJ1-2
TGTGCCAGCAGCTTGGTGTCGGCTAACTATGGCTACACCTTC
CASSLVSANYGYTF
>14|.|TRBV7-9|.|TRBJ2-7
TGTGCCAGCAGCCCCCCCTCGCGAATCTACGAGCAGTACTTC
CASSPPSRIYEQYF
>13|.|TRBV14|.|TRBJ2-1
TGTGCCAGCAGCCAAACGGCGGGAACTGAGCAGTTCTTC
CASSQTAGTEQFF
>15|TRBD1|TRBV7-9|.|TRBJ2-7
TGTGCCAGCAGCCCACCCGGGACAGGGTTGTACGAGCAGTACTTC
CASSPPGTGLYEQYF
>13|.|TRBV18|.|TRBJ1-1
TGTGCCAGCTCACCGTCACAACCTTTTGAAGCTTTCTTT
CASSPSQPFEAFF
>14|.|TRBV9|once|TRBJ2-7
TGTGCCAGCAGCGTAACGGGAACCGACTACGAGCAGTACTTC
CASSVTGTDYEQYF
>18|.|TRBV28|.|TRBJ1-3
TGTGCCAGCAGTTCACCCGCAGTTGGCCGTCACTCTGGAAACACCATATATTTT
CASSSPAVGRHSGNTIYF
>18|.|TRBV5-4|once|TRBJ2-2
TGTGCCAGCAGCTCTCCGGTCCCTTTACAGTCAGTGCCCGGGGAGCTGTTTTTT
CASSSPVPLQSVPGELFF
>13|.|TRBV14|.|TRBJ2-2
TGTGCCAGCAGCCAACGGCAGGGGGGGGAGCTGTTTTTT
CASSQRQGGELFF
>13|TRBD1|TRBV29-1|once|TRBJ2-7
TGCAGCGTTGATGGGACAGGGTCCTACGAGCAGTACTTC
CSVDGTGSYEQYF
>15|.|TRBV5-1|.|TRBJ2-2
TGCGCCAGCAGAGAGGGGGGGACGAACACCGGGGAGCTGTTTTTT
CASREGGTNTGELFF
>15|TRBD2|TRBV6-5|.|TRBJ2-2
TGTGCCAGCAGAGTCCGGGGGGGAGTATCCGGGGAGCTGTTTTTT
CASRVRGGVSGELFF
>15|.|TRBV4-1|once|TRBJ1-4
TGCGCCAGCAGCCAAGAAGATGGGGGCGATGAAAAACTGTTTTTT
CASSQEDGGDEKLFF